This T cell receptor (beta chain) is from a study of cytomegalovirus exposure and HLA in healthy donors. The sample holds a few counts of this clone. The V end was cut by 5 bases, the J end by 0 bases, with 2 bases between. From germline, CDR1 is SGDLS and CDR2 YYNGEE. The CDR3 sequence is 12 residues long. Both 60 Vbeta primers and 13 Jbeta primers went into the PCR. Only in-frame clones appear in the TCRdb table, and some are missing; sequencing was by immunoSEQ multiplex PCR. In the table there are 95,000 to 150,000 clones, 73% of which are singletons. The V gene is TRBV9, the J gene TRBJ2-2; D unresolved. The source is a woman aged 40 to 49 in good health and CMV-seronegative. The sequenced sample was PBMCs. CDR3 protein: CASSTNTGELFF. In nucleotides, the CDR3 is TGTGCCAGCAGTACGAACACCGGGGAGCTGTTTTTT.